Described below is a single T cell receptor beta chain sequence and its context. Germline V lookup: CDR1 LGHDT, CDR2 YNNKEL (reference sequence). This CDR3 has 18 amino acids. Unmatched junction bases numbered 11, after V lost 1 base and J lost 10 bases. This record comes from a study of blood T cell repertoires in COVID-19. Using immunoSEQ multiplex PCR, the repertoire was profiled, and TCRdb retains in-frame clones only, with some absent. The sample carries fewer than 50,000 clones, 80% recorded once. The receptor was isolated from a man between 65 and 85 years old with acute or convalescent COVID-19. Input material: peripheral blood. The gene calls are TRBV3-1 (or the pseudogene TRBV3-2) and TRBJ1-6; 12 bases align to TRBD1. The CDR3 DNA reads as TGTGCCAGCAGCCAAGGGGCGTTGGGACAGGGGGCAAGGTCACCCCTCCACTTT. This encodes CASSQGALGQGARSPLHF.